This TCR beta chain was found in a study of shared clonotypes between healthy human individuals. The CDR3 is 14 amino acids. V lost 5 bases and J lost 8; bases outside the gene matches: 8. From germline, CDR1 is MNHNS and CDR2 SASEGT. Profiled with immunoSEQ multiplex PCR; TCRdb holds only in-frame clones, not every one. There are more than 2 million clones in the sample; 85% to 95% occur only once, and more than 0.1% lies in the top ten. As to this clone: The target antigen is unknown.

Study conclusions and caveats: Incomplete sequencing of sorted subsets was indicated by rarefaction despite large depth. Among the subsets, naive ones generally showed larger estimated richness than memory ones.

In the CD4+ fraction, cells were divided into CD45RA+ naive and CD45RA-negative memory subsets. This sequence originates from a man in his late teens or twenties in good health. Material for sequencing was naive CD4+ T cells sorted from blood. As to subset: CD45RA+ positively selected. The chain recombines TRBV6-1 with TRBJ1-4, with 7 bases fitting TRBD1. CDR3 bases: TGTGCCAGCAGTACACCGGGACAGCCCGAAAAACTGTTTTTT. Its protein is CASSTPGQPEKLFF.